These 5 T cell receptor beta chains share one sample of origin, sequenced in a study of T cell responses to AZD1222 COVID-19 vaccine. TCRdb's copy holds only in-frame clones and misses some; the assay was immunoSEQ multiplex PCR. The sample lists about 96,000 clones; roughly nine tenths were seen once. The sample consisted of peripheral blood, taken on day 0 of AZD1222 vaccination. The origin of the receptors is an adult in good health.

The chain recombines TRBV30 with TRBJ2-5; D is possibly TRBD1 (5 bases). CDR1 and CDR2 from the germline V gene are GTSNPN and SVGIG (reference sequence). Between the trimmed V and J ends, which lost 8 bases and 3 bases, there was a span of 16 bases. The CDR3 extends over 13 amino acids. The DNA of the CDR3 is TGTGCCCGGACCCCCCAGGGAAAAGAGACCCAGTACTTC. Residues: CARTPQGKETQYF.

The CDR3 nucleotides are TGTGCCAGTAGGCTGACTAGCGGGAGCCGTCTTTACGAGCAGTACTTC. Amino acid sequence: CASRLTSGSRLYEQYF. The chain recombines TRBV19 with TRBJ2-7; 12 bases align to TRBD2. The V gene's germline CDR1 is LNHDA and CDR2 SQIVND (reference sequence). The CDR3 runs to 16 residues. V lost 6 bases to trimming and J lost 4 bases; unmatched junction nucleotides: 10. The full variable domain, in which reference TRBV19 and TRBJ2-7 provide the parts outside the CDR3, is DGGITQSPKYLFRKEGQNVTLSCEQNLNHDAMYWYRQDPGQGLRLIYYSQIVNDFQKGDIAEGYSVSREKKESFPLTVTSAQKNPTAFYLCASRLTSGSRLYEQYFGPGTRLTVT.

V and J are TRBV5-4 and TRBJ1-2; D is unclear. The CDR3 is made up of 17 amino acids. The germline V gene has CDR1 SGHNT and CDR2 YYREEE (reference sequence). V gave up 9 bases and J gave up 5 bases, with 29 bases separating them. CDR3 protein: CATRPASLHKTGYGYTF. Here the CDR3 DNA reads TGTGCCACGAGGCCCGCAAGCTTACACAAAACTGGATATGGCTACACCTTC.

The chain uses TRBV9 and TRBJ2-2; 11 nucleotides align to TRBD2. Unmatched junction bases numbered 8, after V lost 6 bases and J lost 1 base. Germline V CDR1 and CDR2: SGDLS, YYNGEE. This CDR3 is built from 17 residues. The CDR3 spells CASTGTSGAGNTGELFF. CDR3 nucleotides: TGTGCCAGCACCGGGACTAGCGGAGCCGGGAACACCGGGGAGCTGTTTTTT.

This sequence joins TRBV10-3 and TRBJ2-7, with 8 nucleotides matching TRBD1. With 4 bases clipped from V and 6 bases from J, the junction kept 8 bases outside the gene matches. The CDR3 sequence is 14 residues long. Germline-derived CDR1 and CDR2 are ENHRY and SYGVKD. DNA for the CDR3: TGTGCCATCAGTGTTATGGACAGGGTTAGCGAGCAGTACTTC. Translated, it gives CAISVMDRVSEQYF.